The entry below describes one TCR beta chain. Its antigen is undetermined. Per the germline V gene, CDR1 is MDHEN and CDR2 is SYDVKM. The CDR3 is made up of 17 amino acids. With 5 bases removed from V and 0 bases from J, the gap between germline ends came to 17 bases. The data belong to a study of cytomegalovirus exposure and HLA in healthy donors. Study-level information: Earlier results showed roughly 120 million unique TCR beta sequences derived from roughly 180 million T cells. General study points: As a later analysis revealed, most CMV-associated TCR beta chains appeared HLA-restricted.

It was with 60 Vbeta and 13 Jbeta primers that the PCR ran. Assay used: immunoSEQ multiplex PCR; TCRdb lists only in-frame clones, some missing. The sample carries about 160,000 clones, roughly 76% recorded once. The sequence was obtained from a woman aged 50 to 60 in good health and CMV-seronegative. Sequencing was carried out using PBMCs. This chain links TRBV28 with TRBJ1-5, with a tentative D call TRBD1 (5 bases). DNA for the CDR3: TGTGCCAGCAGTCCTTCCCCGACGACAGTTAGCAATCAGCCCCAGCATTTT. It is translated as CASSPSPTTVSNQPQHF.